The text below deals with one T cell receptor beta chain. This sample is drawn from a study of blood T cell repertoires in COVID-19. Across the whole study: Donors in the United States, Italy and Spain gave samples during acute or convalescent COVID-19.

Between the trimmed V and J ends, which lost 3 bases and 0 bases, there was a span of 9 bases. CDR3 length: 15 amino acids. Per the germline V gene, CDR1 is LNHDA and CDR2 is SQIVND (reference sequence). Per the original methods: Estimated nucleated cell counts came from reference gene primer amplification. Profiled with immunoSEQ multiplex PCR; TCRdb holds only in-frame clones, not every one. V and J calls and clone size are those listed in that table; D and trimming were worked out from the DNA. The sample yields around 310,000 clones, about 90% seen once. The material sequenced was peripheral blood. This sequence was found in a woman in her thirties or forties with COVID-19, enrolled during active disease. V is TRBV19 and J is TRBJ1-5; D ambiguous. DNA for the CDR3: TGTGCCAGTAGTATTACTGAGTCTAGCAATCAGCCCCAGCATTTT. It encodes CASSITESSNQPQHF.